This T cell receptor beta chain was captured by sequencing in a study of OX40 agonist ivuxolimab in advanced cancers. Study overall: Patients were treated with ivuxolimab, an agonistic anti-OX40 (CD134) antibody.

The V gene's germline CDR1 is SGHKS and CDR2 YYEKEE (reference sequence). V shed 2 bases and J shed 1 base, with 6 bases lying between them. The CDR3 loop spans 13 amino acids. The repertoire was sequenced with immunoSEQ multiplex PCR; TCRdb's copy has only in-frame clones and lacks some. The sample includes some 19,000 clones, about 90% seen only once; the top ten take under 20%. General study points: Expanded clones were, on average, more numerous among CD8+ T cells than CD4+. In a subset of nonresponders, normalized T-cell clonal expansion was also low. At doses 0.1 to 3.0 mg/kg, CD4+ and CD8+ clones expanded.

A note on this clone: Its antigen is still unknown.

This material consisted of CD4+ or CD8+ T cells sorted from blood, taken in a trial of the OX40 agonist ivuxolimab. The rearrangement uses TRBV5-5 and TRBJ1-1; D call uncertain. This receptor was obtained from an adult with an advanced solid tumor such as melanoma, head and neck, liver or kidney cancer. CDR3 coding DNA: TGTGCCAGCAGCTTCGTCGGGAACACTGAAGCTTTCTTT. This translates into CASSFVGNTEAFF.